This T cell receptor (beta chain) was observed in a study of cytomegalovirus exposure and HLA in healthy donors. Study-level information: A prior analysis found 117 million unique TCR beta sequences from approximately 200 million T cells. Whole-study results and caveats: The study labeled fewer than 200 TCR beta chains cytomegalovirus-associated. Later work showed greater clonal expansion in HLA-associated TCR beta chains than in equally common others. In an earlier analysis, in roughly 580 donors, most V segments appeared productive either ~87% or ~30% of the time.

Both 60 Vbeta primers and 13 Jbeta primers went into the PCR. Assay used: immunoSEQ multiplex PCR; TCRdb lists only in-frame clones, some missing. The sample includes 250,000 to 350,000 clones, roughly 89% of them seen just once. A note on this clone: Its antigen is not known.

V lost 1 base, J lost 2 bases, and 8 bases lay in between. Germline V gives CDR1 SEHNR, CDR2 FQNEAQ (reference sequence). The CDR3 has 14 amino acids. Source material: PBMCs. This TCR was sampled from a man aged 40-55 years in good health and CMV-seropositive. This chain links TRBV7-9 with TRBJ1-2; D ambiguous. The CDR3 is CASSLVAGNYGYTF. For the CDR3, the DNA is TGTGCCAGCAGCTTAGTAGCGGGCAACTATGGCTACACCTTC.